This TCR beta chain is drawn from a study of low-dose radiotherapy and immunotherapy resistance in tumors. From germline, CDR1 is WSHSY and CDR2 SAAADI. Trimming took 2 bases from V and 4 from J; bases not matched to a gene: 6. CDR3 length: 15 amino acids. Priming of first-strand cDNA relied on TRAV- and TRBV-specific primers (covering alpha and beta chains). The authors amplified TCRs for 15 to 25 PCR cycles with a constant-region primer and a V-primer adapter. TCRdb re-analysed the reads in MiXCR, keeping a single row per CDR3 protein. The data show about 14,000 distinct CDR3 sequences, approximately 70% seen once.

This TCR was recovered from a human donor with advanced metastatic prostate, ovarian, gallbladder or colorectal cancer (not recorded which). This table probably holds off-target reads from a library built for another chain. The chain uses TRBV10-2 and TRBJ1-1, with 8 bases fitting TRBD1. CDR3 in amino acids: CASSEIRTGTTEAFF. CDR3 DNA sequence: TGCGCCAGCAGTGAGATCCGGACAGGGACCACTGAAGCTTTCTTT.